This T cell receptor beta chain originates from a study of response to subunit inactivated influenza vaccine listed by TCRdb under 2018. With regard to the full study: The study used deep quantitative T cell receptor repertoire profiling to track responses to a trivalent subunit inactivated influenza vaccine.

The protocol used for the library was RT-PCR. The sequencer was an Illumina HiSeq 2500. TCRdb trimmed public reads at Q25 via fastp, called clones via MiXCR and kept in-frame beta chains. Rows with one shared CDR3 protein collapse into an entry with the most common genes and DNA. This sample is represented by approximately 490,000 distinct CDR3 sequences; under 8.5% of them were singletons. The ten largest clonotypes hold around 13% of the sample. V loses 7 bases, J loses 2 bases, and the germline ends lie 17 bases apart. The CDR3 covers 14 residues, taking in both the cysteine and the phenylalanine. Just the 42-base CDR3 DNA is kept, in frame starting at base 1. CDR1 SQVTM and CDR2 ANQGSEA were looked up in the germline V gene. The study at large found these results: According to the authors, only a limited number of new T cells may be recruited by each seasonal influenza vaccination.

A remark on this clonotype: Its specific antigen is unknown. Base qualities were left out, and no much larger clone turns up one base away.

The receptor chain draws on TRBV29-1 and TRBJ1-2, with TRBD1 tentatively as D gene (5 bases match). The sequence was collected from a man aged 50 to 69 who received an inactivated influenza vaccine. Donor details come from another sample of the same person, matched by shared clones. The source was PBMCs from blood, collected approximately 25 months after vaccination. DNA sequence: TGCAGCGCCAGAACCTTGGGACGGAACTATGGCTACACCTTC. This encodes CSARTLGRNYGYTF.